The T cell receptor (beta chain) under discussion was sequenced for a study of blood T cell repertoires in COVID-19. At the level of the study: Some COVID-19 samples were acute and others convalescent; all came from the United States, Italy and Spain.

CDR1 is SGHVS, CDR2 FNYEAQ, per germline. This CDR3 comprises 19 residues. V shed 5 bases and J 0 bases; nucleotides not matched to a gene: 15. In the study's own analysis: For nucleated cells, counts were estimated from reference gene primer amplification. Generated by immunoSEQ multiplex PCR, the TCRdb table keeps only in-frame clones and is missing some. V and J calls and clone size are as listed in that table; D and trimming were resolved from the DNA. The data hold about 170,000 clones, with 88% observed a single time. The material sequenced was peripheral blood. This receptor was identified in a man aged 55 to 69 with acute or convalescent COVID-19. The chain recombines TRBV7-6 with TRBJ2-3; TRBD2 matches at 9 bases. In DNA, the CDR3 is TGTGCCAGCAGCCGAACATCGGCGGGGGGGTCGAGTAGCACAGATACGCAGTATTTT. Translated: CASSRTSAGGSSSTDTQYF.